This T cell receptor beta chain is from a study of cytomegalovirus exposure and HLA in healthy donors. Study-level findings and limits: Sequences of the TCR beta chain were said to predict the HLA-A and HLA-B alleles of most subjects accurately. Indistinguishable V segments, including TRBV6-2 and TRBV6-3, were excluded.

This CDR3 has 14 amino acids. CDR1 is MGHRA, CDR2 YSYEKL, per germline. Trimming left V 1 base short and J 4 bases short, with 9 bases between. A note on this clone: Its cognate antigen is unknown.

The PCR employed 60 Vbeta primers together with 13 Jbeta primers. Repertoires were generated with immunoSEQ multiplex PCR, while TCRdb's copy carries only in-frame clones and drops some. Among 100,000 or so clones, just under 75% were seen once, and the ten largest hold 2% to 2.5%. The receptor comes from a human donor in good health. The genes are TRBV4-1 and TRBJ2-3; D is unresolved. The specimen sequenced was PBMCs. The CDR3 coding sequence is TGCGCCAGCAGCCAAGCGACGACTTCAGATACGCAGTATTTT. Amino acid sequence: CASSQATTSDTQYF.